In this sample, the clone carrying this TCR beta chain turned up a few times. The antigen is undetermined. cDNA libraries of TCR beta carried unique molecular identifiers. The T cell input of roughly 0.9 to 11 million gave roughly 500,000 cDNA molecules. TCRdb independently ran MiXCR on the PCR reads; one entry per CDR3 protein. The repertoire holds over 700,000 distinct CDR3 sequences, with 25% to 30% as singletons. The sample belongs to a study of post-analysis software for immune sequencing data. Across the study: The courses of disease that were included comprised relapsing-remitting, secondary progressive and progressive-relapsing multiple sclerosis. Whole-study results and caveats: With F measure, samples from one preparation batch clustered together strongly. Compared against controls, patients with multiple sclerosis displayed significantly lower normalized Chao1 diversity. The study found TRBV5-6, TRBV5-1 and TRBV20-1 among 5 or 6 TRBV segments more frequent in patients than controls.

Germline-derived CDR1 and CDR2 are SQVTM and ANQGSEA. The germline V and J ends were trimmed by 7 bases and 5 bases, with 14 bases remaining between them. The CDR3 has 12 residues. This clonotype originated in a girl aged 10 to 17 with multiple sclerosis. The chain recombines TRBV29-1 with TRBJ1-2, with a tentative D call TRBD1 (5 bases). Sequences were obtained from blood. CDR3 protein: CSGLRGRYGYTF. DNA of the CDR3: TGCAGCGGACTTCGGGGCCGGTATGGCTACACCTTC.